This T cell receptor beta chain was captured by sequencing in a study of blood T cell repertoires in COVID-19. About the research overall: COVID-19 samples, acute and convalescent, were from the United States, Italy and Spain.

TCRdb's copy holds only in-frame clones and misses some; the assay was immunoSEQ multiplex PCR. The sample has over 150,000 clones; approximately 86% are singletons. This CDR3 is built from 14 residues. V shed 1 base and J shed 2 bases, with 8 bases lying between them. Germline CDR1 reads LNHDA; CDR2 reads SQIVND (reference sequence). The chain links TRBV19 to TRBJ1-1; D gene unclear. The TCR comes from a man in his fifties or sixties with COVID-19, enrolled during active disease. The sample consisted of peripheral blood. This CDR3 reads CASSIGGINTEAFF. The CDR3 nucleotides read TGTGCCAGTAGTATAGGAGGGATAAACACTGAAGCTTTCTTT.